Listed below are T cell receptor beta chains from one sample, sequenced in a study of blood T cell repertoires in COVID-19. The method was immunoSEQ multiplex PCR; TCRdb's version includes in-frame clones alone and lacks a portion of them. The table shows roughly 350,000 clones, with 80% to 90% occurring only once. The source material was peripheral blood. Receptors originate from a woman between 50 and 59 years old with COVID-19, enrolled during active disease. Each CDR3 is given with its conserved first and last residue. D genes are given only for firm matches.

D gene | J gene | V gene | CDR3 DNA | CDR3 protein
TRBD1 | TRBJ2-1 | TRBV7-8 | TGTGCCAGCAGCGCTACACTGGGACAGGGGGCCTATGAGCAGTTCTTC | CASSATLGQGAYEQFF
TRBD2 | TRBJ2-7 | TRBV19 | TGTGCCAGTAGCAACGAAGGACTAGCGGGAGGTGGTGGCGAGCAGTACTTC | CASSNEGLAGGGGEQYF
NA | TRBJ2-1 | TRBV9 | TGTGCCAGCAGCGTAGATCCCCCTAGCACGGCACAAGGCAATGAGCAGTTCTTC | CASSVDPPSTAQGNEQFF
NA | TRBJ2-3 | TRBV7-3 | TGTGCCAGCAGACCAGCGGAGGCCAGCACAGATACGCAGTATTTT | CASRPAEASTDTQYF
NA | TRBJ1-3 | TRBV11-2 | TGTGCCAGCAGCGCCATCCAGGGCCTCTCTGGAAACACCATATATTTT | CASSAIQGLSGNTIYF
TRBD1 | TRBJ2-7 | TRBV6-6 | TGTGCCAGCAGTTATTCCGGGACAGAATACTACGAGCAGTACTTC | CASSYSGTEYYEQYF
NA | TRBJ1-4 | TRBV5-1 | TGCGCCAGCAGCTTGGGAGAGGTATCTCATGAAAAACTGTTTTTT | CASSLGEVSHEKLFF
NA | TRBJ2-5 | TRBV6-5 | TGTGCCAGCAGTTTAACGGGAGAGACCCAGTACTTC | CASSLTGETQYF
TRBD2 | TRBJ2-3 | TRBV5-1 | TGCGCCAGCAGCTTGGCCTTGGCGGGAGGGGTGGATACGCAGTATTTT | CASSLALAGGVDTQYF
TRBD1 | TRBJ1-6 | TRBV19 | TGTGCCAGTAGGAGAGACAGGGCAGTCGGAAATTCACCCCTCCACTTT | CASRRDRAVGNSPLHF
NA | TRBJ2-1 | TRBV19 | TGTGCCAGTAGTGCAGTCCGGTCCTTGCGGGGAGACTACAATGAGCAGTTCTTC | CASSAVRSLRGDYNEQFF
NA | TRBJ1-6 | TRBV27 | TGTGCCAGCAGTTTGCCAGGTTCAAATTCACCCCTCCACTTT | CASSLPGSNSPLHF
NA | TRBJ2-3 | TRBV5-1 | TGCGCCAGCAGCCATCGGGGGATGGGAGACGTCACAGATACGCAGTATTTT | CASSHRGMGDVTDTQYF
TRBD1 | TRBJ1-5 | TRBV2 | TGTGCCAGCAAACTGGGATACAGGGGCAATAGGGTATATAGCAATCAGCCCCAGCATTTT | CASKLGYRGNRVYSNQPQHF